This TCR beta chain was recovered during a study of blood T cell repertoires in COVID-19. Original processing notes: Amplification of reference gene primers provided the estimated nucleated cell counts. Clones were read by immunoSEQ multiplex PCR, and TCRdb kept only the in-frame ones, dropping some. That table is the source of V, J and clone size, and D and trimming were worked out from the DNA. The table shows some 91,000 clones, with just over 90% occurring only once. Per germline, CDR1 SGHRS and CDR2 YFSETQ. The CDR3 has 14 amino acids. The V segment lost 0 bases and the J segment 7 bases; nucleotides outside the gene matches: 5.

The chain recombines TRBV5-1 with TRBJ1-2, with 8 bases identical to TRBD1. Material: peripheral blood. The source is a man aged 55 to 70 with acute or convalescent COVID-19. CDR3 DNA sequence: TGCGCCAGCAGCTTGGGGACAGGGTTTTCTGGCTACACCTTC. Translating gives CASSLGTGFSGYTF.